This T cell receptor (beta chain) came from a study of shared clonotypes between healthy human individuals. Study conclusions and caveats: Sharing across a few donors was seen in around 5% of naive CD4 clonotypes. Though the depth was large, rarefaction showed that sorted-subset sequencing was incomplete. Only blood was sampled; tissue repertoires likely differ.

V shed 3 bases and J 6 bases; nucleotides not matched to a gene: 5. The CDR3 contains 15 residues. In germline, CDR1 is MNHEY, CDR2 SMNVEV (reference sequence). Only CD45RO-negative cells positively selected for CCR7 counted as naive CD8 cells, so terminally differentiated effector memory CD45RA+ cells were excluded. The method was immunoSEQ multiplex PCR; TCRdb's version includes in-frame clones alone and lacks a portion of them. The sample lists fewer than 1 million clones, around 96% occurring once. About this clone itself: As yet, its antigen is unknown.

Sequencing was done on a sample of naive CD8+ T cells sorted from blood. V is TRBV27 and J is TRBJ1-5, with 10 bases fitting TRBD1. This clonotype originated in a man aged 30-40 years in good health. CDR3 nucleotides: TGTGCCAGCAGTTTGGGACAGGGGAGGGGTCAGCCCCAGCATTTT. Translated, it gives CASSLGQGRGQPQHF.